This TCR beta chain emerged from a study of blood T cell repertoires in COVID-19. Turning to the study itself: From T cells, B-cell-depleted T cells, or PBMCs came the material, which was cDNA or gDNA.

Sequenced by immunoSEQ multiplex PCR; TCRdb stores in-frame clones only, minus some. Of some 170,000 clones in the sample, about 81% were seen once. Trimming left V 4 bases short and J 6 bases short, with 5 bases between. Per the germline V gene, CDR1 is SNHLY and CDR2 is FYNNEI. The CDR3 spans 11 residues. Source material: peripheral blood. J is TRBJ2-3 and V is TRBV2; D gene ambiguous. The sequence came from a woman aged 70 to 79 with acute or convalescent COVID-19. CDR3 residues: CASSVRDTQYF. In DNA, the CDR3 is TGTGCCAGCAGTGTCAGGGATACGCAGTATTTT.